One and the same sample provided the 26 T cell receptor beta chains below, sequenced in a study of early T cells in non-severe SARS-CoV-2 infection. From the 5' RACE reads, TCRdb called clonotypes with MiXCR, one entry per CDR3 protein. In the table there are about 64,000 distinct CDR3 sequences, approximately 12% of which are singletons. Sequencing was performed on whole blood, taken at baseline. These receptor sequences come from an adult who was a healthcare worker with PCR-confirmed SARS-CoV-2 infection or an uninfected control (not recorded which).

V is TRBV28 and J is TRBJ2-1, with 10 bases matching TRBD2. Germline V lookup: CDR1 MDHEN, CDR2 SYDVKM. V was clipped by 4 bases and J by 9 bases; unmatched bases: 6. The CDR3 runs 14 residues. Written as DNA, the CDR3 is TGTGCCAGCAGTTCACCTAGACTAGCGGGTGAGCAGTTCTTC. Translating it yields CASSSPRLAGEQFF.

This clonotype showed up many times. This chain links TRBV28 with TRBJ2-3; D might be TRBD2 (5 bases). Trimming removed 5 bases from V and 11 bases from J, with 17 bases in between. The CDR3 length is 13 residues. In germline, CDR1 is MDHEN, CDR2 SYDVKM. The CDR3 loop is CASSHHTPAGQYF. In DNA form, the CDR3 reads TGTGCCAGCAGTCACCACACTCCGGCGGGGCAGTATTTT.

J is TRBJ1-3 and V is TRBV29-1; D gene uncertain. V gave up 7 bases and J gave up 3 bases, with 13 bases separating them. The CDR3 contains 13 residues. The germline V gene encodes CDR1 SQVTM and CDR2 ANQGSEA. The CDR3 nucleotides are TGCAGCGCCTCGGGGTATGGTGGAAACACCATATATTTT. It codes for CSASGYGGNTIYF. Using reference TRBV29-1 and TRBJ1-3 for the parts outside the CDR3, the full variable domain is SAVISQKPSRDICQRGTSLTIQCQVDSQVTMMFWYRQQPGQSLTLIATANQGSEATYESGFVIDKFPISRPNLTFSTLTVSNMSPEDSSIYLCSASGYGGNTIYFGEGSWLTVV.

This clonotype showed up many times. The chain recombines TRBV28 with TRBJ1-1; the D is unclear. Trimming cost V 2 bases and J 11 bases, with 9 bases left between them. Germline CDR1 and CDR2: MDHEN and SYDVKM. This CDR3 has 11 amino acids. DNA for the CDR3: TGTGCCAGCAGTTTAGGCCCCAGGGCTTTCTTT. The encoded protein is CASSLGPRAFF.

This clonotype occurred many times. The genes are TRBV28 and TRBJ2-3, with D perhaps TRBD1 (5 bases). V was clipped by 2 bases and J by 5 bases, with 17 bases between them. This CDR3 comprises 16 residues. CDR1 and CDR2 (germline): MDHEN, SYDVKM. The CDR3 DNA sequence: TGTGCCAGCAGTTTAGGGGATGACAGTAAGGGAGATACGCAGTATTTT. Amino acids: CASSLGDDSKGDTQYF.

The V gene is TRBV28, the J gene TRBJ2-5; the D is unclear. Trimming removed 6 bases at V and 0 bases at J, with 14 bases between. Germline-derived CDR1 and CDR2 are MDHEN and SYDVKM. This CDR3 comprises 15 residues. The CDR3 DNA reads TGTGCCAGCAGCTATAGAATGGCGTACCAAGAGACCCAGTACTTC. Amino acids: CASSYRMAYQETQYF.

The rearrangement joins TRBV12-3 or TRBV12-4 to TRBJ1-1; no firm D call. The length of the CDR3 is 14 residues. Trimming shortened V by 6 bases and J by 0 bases, and 11 bases separated the two germline ends. Here the CDR3 DNA reads TGTGCCAGCAGCGTCAGGAGCATGAACACTGAAGCTTTCTTT. Translating gives CASSVRSMNTEAFF.

This rearrangement joins TRBV13 to TRBJ2-2; 7 bases are a match to TRBD1. V trimming: 4 bases; J trimming: 0 bases; junction bases outside the gene matches: 8. This CDR3 spans 17 amino acids. Germline CDR1 PRHDT, CDR2 FYEKMQ (reference sequence). The CDR3 is CASSSADRRANTGELFF. The DNA of the CDR3 is TGTGCCAGCAGCTCAGCGGACAGGCGAGCGAACACCGGGGAGCTGTTTTTT.

The rearrangement links TRBV30 to TRBJ2-7; the D is unclear. Germline V gene sequence: CDR1 GTSNPN, CDR2 SVGIG (reference sequence). This CDR3 spans 10 amino acids. Deletions cut 1 base from V and 6 bases from J, with 4 bases between. CDR3 residues: CAWSGGEQYF. CDR3 nucleotides: TGTGCCTGGAGTGGGGGCGAGCAGTACTTC.

This chain uses TRBV29-1 with TRBJ2-7; D tentatively fits TRBD1 or TRBD2 (6 bases each). The germline V gene encodes CDR1 SQVTM and CDR2 ANQGSEA. The V gene lost 3 bases and the J gene lost 5 bases, with 14 bases spanning the gap. This CDR3 contains 13 residues. CDR3 nucleotide sequence: TGCAGCGTTGAGGGGCAGGGGAGGAACGAGCAGTACTTC. As protein: CSVEGQGRNEQYF.

This clonotype was recorded a few times. The chain is built from TRBV12-3 or TRBV12-4 and TRBJ2-3, with TRBD2 matching 14 bases. This CDR3 contains 16 residues. V lost 6 bases and J lost 5; bases outside the gene matches: 7. CDR3 residues: CASSEGLAGERDTQYF. The CDR3, as DNA: TGTGCCAGCAGCGAGGGACTAGCGGGAGAACGAGATACGCAGTATTTT.

This sequence joins TRBV3-2 and TRBJ2-7; the table's TRBD1 call for D was not verified on the DNA. TRBV3-2 is described as a pseudogene. The CDR3 consists of 14 residues. CDR3 coding DNA: TGTGCCAGCAGCCAAGAGGGGGGGTTACGAGAGCAGTACTTC. The encoded protein is CASSQEGGLREQYF.

In its sample, this clonotype was seen many times. The chain links TRBV27 to TRBJ1-4; TRBD1 matches 8 bases. CDR3 size: 15 residues. Germline values: CDR1 MNHEY, CDR2 SMNVEV (reference sequence). V lost 6 bases to trimming and J lost 8 bases; unmatched junction nucleotides: 11. The CDR3 loop reads CASSHRDRSREKLFF. In DNA form, the CDR3 reads TGTGCCAGCAGCCACCGGGACAGGTCCAGGGAAAAACTGTTTTTT.

This clonotype has a handful of counts. The chain couples TRBV5-1 to TRBJ2-1, with D maybe TRBD2 (5 bases). CDR3 length: 17 residues. CDR1 is SGHRS, CDR2 YFSETQ, per germline. Trimming cost V 4 bases and J 0 bases, with 17 bases left between them. The CDR3: CASSVNPEGSSYNEQFF. The CDR3, as DNA: TGCGCCAGCAGCGTCAACCCAGAGGGAAGCTCCTACAATGAGCAGTTCTTC.

This clonotype was detected only a few times. The rearrangement links TRBV18 to TRBJ2-1; TRBD2 matches at 7 bases. This CDR3 contains 14 residues. Germline values: CDR1 KGHSH, CDR2 LQKENI. V dropped 3 bases and J dropped 5; count of bases not matched to a gene: 4. The CDR3 region is CASSPLAANNEQFF. The CDR3 nucleotides are TGTGCCAGCTCACCTCTAGCGGCAAACAATGAGCAGTTCTTC.

The sample holds a few counts of this clonotype. CDR3 nucleotide sequence: TGTGCCAGCAGCACGCCTCGGAGGGGCGGCTACAATGAGCAGTTCTTC. Its protein product is CASSTPRRGGYNEQFF. The genes are TRBV6-5 and TRBJ2-1; maybe TRBD2 (6 bases). From germline, CDR1 is MNHEY and CDR2 SVGAGI. Trimming pared 6 bases from V and 3 bases from J, leaving 18 bases between. CDR3 length: 16 amino acids.

The chain couples TRBV7-6 to TRBJ2-2; D is perhaps TRBD2 (6 bases). Trimming left V 1 base short and J 1 base short, with 13 bases between. CDR3 length: 17 amino acids. Germline V CDR1 and CDR2: SGHVS, FNYEAQ. The CDR3 region has the DNA TGTGCCAGCAGCTTAGAAGGAGGGGAGTTGAACACCGGGGAGCTGTTTTTT. It encodes CASSLEGGELNTGELFF.

The table lists this clonotype with a few counts. The chain joins TRBV6-2 or TRBV6-3 to TRBJ2-7; TRBD1 matches at 8 bases. V shed 7 bases, J shed 9 bases, and the junction held 17 bases outside the gene matches. CDR3 length: 15 residues. Germline V gene sequence: CDR1 MNHEY, CDR2 SVGEGT. Here the CDR3 reads CASTPMGQEASGQYF. CDR3 bases: TGTGCCAGCACACCAATGGGACAGGAGGCATCCGGGCAGTACTTC.

There are a few counts of this clonotype. This chain joins TRBV6-1 and TRBJ1-3; TRBD1 is a possible D gene (6 bases). The CDR3 is 14 amino acids. Per the germline V gene, CDR1 is MNHNS and CDR2 is SASEGT. Deletions cut 2 bases from V and 1 base from J, with 6 bases between. This chain's CDR3 is CASSEQGSGNTIYF. CDR3 DNA sequence: TGTGCCAGCAGTGAACAGGGGTCTGGAAACACCATATATTTT.

V is TRBV19 and J is TRBJ2-3, with D unclear. Germline V gene sequence: CDR1 LNHDA, CDR2 SQIVND (reference sequence). Trimming pared 3 bases from V and 0 bases from J, leaving 10 bases between. This CDR3 contains 15 residues. Here the CDR3 DNA reads TGTGCCAGTAGTATGTCGGCAACTAGCACAGATACGCAGTATTTT. Translating it yields CASSMSATSTDTQYF.

This sequence joins TRBV6-5 and TRBJ2-1, with unresolved D. Trimming removed 6 bases at V and 0 bases at J, with 15 bases between. CDR1 and CDR2 (germline): MNHEY, SVGAGI. The CDR3 loop spans 16 amino acids. For the CDR3, the DNA is TGTGCCAGCAGCAACTATCAGGATCTCTCCTACAATGAGCAGTTCTTC. Its protein product is CASSNYQDLSYNEQFF.

This clonotype was picked up a small number of times. The chain combines TRBV6-2 or TRBV6-3 with TRBJ2-7; TRBD1 matches at 11 bases. The CDR3 runs to 13 residues. With 7 bases clipped from V and 3 bases from J, the junction kept 2 bases outside the gene matches. The germline V gene has CDR1 MNHEY and CDR2 SVGEGT. The CDR3 sequence is CASTGTGGYEQYF. CDR3 sequence (DNA): TGTGCCAGCACCGGGACAGGGGGCTACGAGCAGTACTTC.

This clonotype was detected many times. V is TRBV5-8 and J is TRBJ2-1; 9 positions match TRBD1. The V and J ends lost 0 bases and 15 bases, in that order; junction bases with no gene match: 7. Germline CDR1 reads SGHTS; CDR2 reads YDEGEE. The length of the CDR3 is 13 residues. The DNA of the CDR3 is TGTGCCAGCAGCTTGGGACAGGGGGGTTTCCCGTTCTTC. It translates to CASSLGQGGFPFF.

This clonotype was counted only a few times. The chain couples TRBV20-1 to TRBJ2-1, with TRBD2 identical over 8 bases. V trimming: 5 bases; J trimming: 5 bases; junction bases outside the gene matches: 8. The CDR3 runs to 14 residues. Germline values: CDR1 DFQATT, CDR2 SNEGSKA (reference sequence). Here the CDR3 reads CSAVAGGINNEQFF. The CDR3 region has the DNA TGCAGTGCTGTTGCGGGAGGAATAAACAATGAGCAGTTCTTC.

The chain joins TRBV28 to TRBJ2-1, with TRBD2 identical over 12 bases. The CDR3 length is 18 residues. J was trimmed by 2 bases and V by 1 base; bases with no gene match: 6. The germline V gene has CDR1 MDHEN and CDR2 SYDVKM. Here the CDR3 reads CASSLFASGGAAYNEQFF. CDR3 bases: TGTGCCAGCAGTTTATTTGCTAGCGGGGGGGCGGCCTACAATGAGCAGTTCTTC.

The V call is TRBV12-3 or TRBV12-4, the J call TRBJ2-3; D uncertain. The CDR3 has 16 residues. The germline V and J ends were trimmed by 5 bases and 0 bases, with 15 bases remaining between them. The CDR3 reads CASSLPEFRSTDTQYF. The CDR3 region has the DNA TGTGCCAGCAGTCTACCAGAATTTCGAAGCACAGATACGCAGTATTTT.